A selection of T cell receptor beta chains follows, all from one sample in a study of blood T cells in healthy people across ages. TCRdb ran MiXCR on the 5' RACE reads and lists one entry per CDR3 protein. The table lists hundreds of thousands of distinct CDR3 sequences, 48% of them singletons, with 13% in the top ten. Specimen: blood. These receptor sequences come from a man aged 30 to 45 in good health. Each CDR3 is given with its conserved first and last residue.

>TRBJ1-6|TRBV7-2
CASNPGQINSPLHF
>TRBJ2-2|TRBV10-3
CAISESKPGLSTGELFF
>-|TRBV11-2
CASSLGFGTRSYNEQYF
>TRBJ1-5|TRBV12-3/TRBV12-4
CASSPGTGRYSNQPQHF
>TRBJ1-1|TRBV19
CASAEEGVDTEAFF
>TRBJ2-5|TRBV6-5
CASSYGRILGGETQYF
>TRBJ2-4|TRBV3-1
CASSQTGRQYF
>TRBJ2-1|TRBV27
CASSLLRENEQFF
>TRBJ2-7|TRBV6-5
CASSRRNSYEQYF
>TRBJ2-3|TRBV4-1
CASSQEARTDTQYF
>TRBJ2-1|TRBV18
CASSPQGGRNSNEQFF
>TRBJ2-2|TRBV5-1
CASSLVAGDNTGELFF
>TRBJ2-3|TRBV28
CASTPTGVRADTQYF
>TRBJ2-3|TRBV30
CAWSGGTTDTQYF
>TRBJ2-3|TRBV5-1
CASSLGRSDTQYF
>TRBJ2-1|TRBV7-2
CASSRGTGARNEQFF
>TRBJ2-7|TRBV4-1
CASEVGEGAYEQYF
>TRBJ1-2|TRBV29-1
CSVGVNERNYGYTF
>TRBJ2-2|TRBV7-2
CASSYFRGLGGELFF
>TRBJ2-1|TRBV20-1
CSARDPPEQFF
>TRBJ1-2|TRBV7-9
CASSQGIPGANYGYTF
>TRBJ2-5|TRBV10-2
CASSESGLPGAAQYF
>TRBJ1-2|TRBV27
CASKTGPSTGYTF
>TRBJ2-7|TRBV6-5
CASRPTGVHEQYF
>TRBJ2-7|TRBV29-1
CSVTPAGQYEQYF
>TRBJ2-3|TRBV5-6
CASSLRKVAGSSTDTQYF